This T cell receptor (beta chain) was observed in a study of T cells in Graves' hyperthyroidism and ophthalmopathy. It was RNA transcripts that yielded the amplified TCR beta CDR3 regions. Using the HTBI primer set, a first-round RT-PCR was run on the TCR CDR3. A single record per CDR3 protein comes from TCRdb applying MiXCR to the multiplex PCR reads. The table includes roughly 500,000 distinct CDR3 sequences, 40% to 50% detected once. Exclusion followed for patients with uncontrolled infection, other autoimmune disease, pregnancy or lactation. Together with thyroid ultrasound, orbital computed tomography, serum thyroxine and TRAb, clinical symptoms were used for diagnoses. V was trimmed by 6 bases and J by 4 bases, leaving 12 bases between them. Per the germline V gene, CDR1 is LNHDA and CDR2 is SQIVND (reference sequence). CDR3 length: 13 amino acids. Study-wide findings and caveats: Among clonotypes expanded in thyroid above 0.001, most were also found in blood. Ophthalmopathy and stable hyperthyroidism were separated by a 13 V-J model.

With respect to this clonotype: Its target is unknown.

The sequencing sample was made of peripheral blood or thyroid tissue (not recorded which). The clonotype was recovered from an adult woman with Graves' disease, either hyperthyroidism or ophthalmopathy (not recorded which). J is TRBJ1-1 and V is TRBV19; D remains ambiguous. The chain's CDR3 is CASSSWVGTEAFF. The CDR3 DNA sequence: TGTGCCAGTAGCAGTTGGGTGGGCACTGAAGCTTTCTTT.